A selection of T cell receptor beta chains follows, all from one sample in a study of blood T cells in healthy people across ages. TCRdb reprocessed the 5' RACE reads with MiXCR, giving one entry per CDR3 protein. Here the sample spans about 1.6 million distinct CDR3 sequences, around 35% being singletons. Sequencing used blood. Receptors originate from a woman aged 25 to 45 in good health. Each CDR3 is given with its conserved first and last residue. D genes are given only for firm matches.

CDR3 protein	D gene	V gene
CASSLDDRGLNLLTQYF	-	TRBV5-1
CSAPMALSSYEQYF	-	TRBV20-1
CASSYRAETGEKLFF	-	TRBV6-8
CASSRGILNTGELFF	-	TRBV6-6
CASSYRDRVFYEQYF	TRBD1	TRBV12-3/TRBV12-4
CASSFSGGIEQYF	TRBD2	TRBV5-5
CASSLLRQGAIGGYTF	TRBD1	TRBV28
CASSYDRVYEQYF	TRBD1	TRBV6-6
CASSPDRTDGGGYTF	-	TRBV4-2
CASSVTDYATNEKLFF	-	TRBV9
CASSEWVGNNSPLHF	-	TRBV6-1
CASKVFWDRDQPQHF	TRBD1	TRBV6-1
CASRGTELNNQPQHF	-	TRBV2
CASSVMTGFNEQFF	TRBD1	TRBV6-4
CASSLADRGLKRSQHF	-	TRBV6-6
CASSLMRQGASEAFF	TRBD1	TRBV5-1
CASSEHGNQPQHF	-	TRBV6-1
CASSTRTSGLTDTQYF	TRBD2	TRBV28
CASSDRVYEQYF	-	TRBV25-1
CSAGPEGYSNQPQHF	-	TRBV20-1
CASSTGAKNIQYF	-	TRBV28
CASSGLEEGKNTEAFF	-	TRBV5-1
CASRRGTSGVLLETQYF	-	TRBV21-1
CASSSPRWGTGVETQYF	TRBD1	TRBV28
CASSSFQGLRYSLGYTF	-	TRBV6-6
CASTPSRGRTSGRSYYEQYF	TRBD2	TRBV27
CASSGGAGAYNEQFF	TRBD2	TRBV9
CASSPPSLFGETQYF	-	TRBV18
CSSRLSREVDTQYF	TRBD2	TRBV20-1
CASSPGAEGSLHF	-	TRBV5-1
CASSSRGMPHGYTF	-	TRBV7-2
CASSLGERSLLSYEQYF	-	TRBV12-3/TRBV12-4
CASSSGGDNEQFF	TRBD2	TRBV5-1
CASSQGFGGGPYNEQFF	TRBD2	TRBV3-1
CASSPSGYTYEQYF	-	TRBV27
CASSWGLAEGGYNEQFF	TRBD2	TRBV6-2/TRBV6-3
CAWSGSGTVNEKLFF	-	TRBV30
CASSKGGKGSTDTQYF	-	TRBV12-3/TRBV12-4
CASGTGINEQFF	TRBD1	TRBV25-1
CSARKAGGYEQYF	TRBD1	TRBV20-1
CASSWGSGGSSYNEQFF	TRBD2	TRBV6-5
CASSPGTSGGDEGQYF	TRBD2	TRBV7-2
CASSSRSSPLHF	-	TRBV5-6
CASSLLGRGRGQPQHF	-	TRBV27
CASSLPGGTLHF	-	TRBV27
CSARDWRGAPGGEQFF	TRBD2	TRBV20-1
CASSQERLGGVGGANVLTF	-	TRBV3-1
CASSLRGPGQPQHF	-	TRBV7-2
CASSLARGNQETQYF	-	TRBV7-7
CAWRRRSGTGGNSYEQFF	TRBD1	TRBV30
CASSYQAGMGGYTF	-	TRBV6-5
CSVRGLTETQYF	-	TRBV29-1
CASSVTGWGELTDTQYF	-	TRBV9
CASSSSGRAKTYEQFF	TRBD2	TRBV28
CSARDQSGTPPKEQYF	TRBD2	TRBV20-1